The present T cell receptor (beta chain) was sequenced within a study of blood T cell repertoires in COVID-19. The wider study: COVID-19 samples from acute and convalescent phases originated in the United States, Italy and Spain.

Recruitment covered about two dozen US areas and drew participants whose ages spanned about 18 to 95 years. Participants in the exposed group had met a COVID-19 case in the 2 weeks before joining the study. Some clones are missing from TCRdb's copy, which holds only in-frame ones; the method was immunoSEQ multiplex PCR. Of over 350,000 clones in the sample, roughly nine tenths were seen once. The CDR3 is 15 amino acids. J gave up 6 bases and V 4 bases, and 7 bases lay outside the gene matches. Per the germline V gene, CDR1 is SGHVS and CDR2 is FQNEAQ. This sequence joins TRBV7-8 and TRBJ1-3; 9 bases map to TRBD1. This clonotype was obtained from a woman aged 35 to 49 who had been exposed to COVID-19. Sequences were obtained from PBMCs or T cells enriched from blood (not recorded which). CDR3 sequence reads: CASSSAGQGANTIYF. In DNA form, the CDR3 reads TGTGCCAGCAGCTCCGCGGGACAGGGAGCAAACACCATATATTTT.